Described below is a single T cell receptor beta chain sequence and its context. The CDR3 sequence is 17 residues long. The V end lost 0 bases, the J end lost 1 base, and 13 bases lay between the germline ends. The V gene's germline CDR1 is SGHAT and CDR2 FQNNGV. This sample is drawn from a study of blood T cell repertoires in COVID-19. Data came from immunoSEQ multiplex PCR; TCRdb stores just in-frame clones and leaves some out. The repertoire consists of about 250,000 clones, with roughly 84% occurring once and the leading ten covering around 30%. The sample consisted of peripheral blood. The clonotype was recovered from a middle-aged man with acute or convalescent COVID-19. The chain carries TRBV11-2 and TRBJ2-1, with unresolved D. The CDR3 nucleotides read TGTGCCAGCAGCTTAGATGGTCCCGGTTCTTCCTACAATGAGCAGTTCTTC. It translates to CASSLDGPGSSYNEQFF.